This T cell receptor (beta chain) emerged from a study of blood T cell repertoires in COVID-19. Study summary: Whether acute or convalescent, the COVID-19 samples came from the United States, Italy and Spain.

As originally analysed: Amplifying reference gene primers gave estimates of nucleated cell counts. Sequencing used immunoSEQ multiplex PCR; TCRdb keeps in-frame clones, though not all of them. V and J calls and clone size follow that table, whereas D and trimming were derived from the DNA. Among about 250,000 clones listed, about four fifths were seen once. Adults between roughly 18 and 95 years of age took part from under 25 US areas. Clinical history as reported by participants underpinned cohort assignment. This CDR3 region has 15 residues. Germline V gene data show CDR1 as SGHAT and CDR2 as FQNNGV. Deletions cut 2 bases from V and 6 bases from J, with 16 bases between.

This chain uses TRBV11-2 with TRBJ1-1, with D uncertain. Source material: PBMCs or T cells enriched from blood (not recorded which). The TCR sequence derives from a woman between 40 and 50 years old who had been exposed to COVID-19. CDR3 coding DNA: TGTGCCAGCAGCTTAAGTAGAACAGTGAGTTCTGAAGCTTTCTTT. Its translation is CASSLSRTVSSEAFF.